This T cell receptor (beta chain) was documented in a study of blood T cell repertoires in COVID-19. Whole-study context: Acute and convalescent COVID-19 samples came from the United States, Italy and Spain.

Some clones are missing from TCRdb's copy, which holds only in-frame ones; the method was immunoSEQ multiplex PCR. The sample contains 15,000 to 20,000 clones, roughly nine tenths of which appear only once. The CDR3 sequence is 15 residues long. J was trimmed by 4 bases and V by 0 bases; bases with no gene match: 4. CDR1 is KGHSH, CDR2 LQKENI, per germline. This chain uses TRBV18 with TRBJ2-7; 9 positions agree with TRBD1. This sequence was found in a human donor in a cohort sampled during active COVID-19. Sequences were obtained from peripheral blood. In nucleotides, the CDR3 is TGTGCCAGCTCACCACCGGGACAGGGTGGGTACGAGCAGTACTTC. Protein product: CASSPPGQGGYEQYF. The whole variable domain, filled in from reference TRBV18 and TRBJ2-7, reads NAGVMQNPRHLVRRRGQEARLRCSPMKGHSHVYWYRQLPEEGLKFMVYLQKENIIDESGMPKERFSAEFPKEGPSILRIQQVVRGDSAAYFCASSPPGQGGYEQYFGPGTRLTVT.